One and the same sample provided the 6 T cell receptor beta chains below, sequenced in a study of identical twins. TCRdb re-called the 5' RACE reads through MiXCR, storing one row per CDR3 protein. The sample shows some 300,000 distinct CDR3 sequences, around an eighth of them seen only once. The same sample was also studied in work on yellow fever vaccine responses in identical twins.

The source material was CD8+ T cells sorted from blood. All receptors derive from a young woman in good health.

This clonotype occurred a few times. The chain recombines TRBV19 with TRBJ2-2, with 8 bases identical to TRBD2. Germline V gene lookup returns CDR1 LNHDA and CDR2 SQIVND (reference sequence). Trimming removed 7 bases from V and 6 bases from J; junction bases left unmatched: 7. This CDR3 comprises 14 residues. Here the CDR3 DNA reads TGTGCCAGTACCCCGGGACTAGTTTCCGGGGAGCTGTTTTTT. Translated, it gives CASTPGLVSGELFF.

This chain connects TRBV13 to TRBJ2-3; 12 positions agree with TRBD2. This CDR3 is built from 18 residues. With V trimmed by 0 bases and J by 1 base, 5 bases remained unmatched. The V gene's germline CDR1 is PRHDT and CDR2 FYEKMQ (reference sequence). CDR3: CASSLGARLAGGTDTQYF. CDR3 bases: TGTGCCAGCAGCTTAGGCGCCAGACTAGCGGGAGGCACAGATACGCAGTATTTT. Combining the CDR3 with reference TRBV13 and TRBJ2-3 gives the whole variable domain AAGVIQSPRHLIKEKRETATLKCYPIPRHDTVYWYQQGPGQDPQFLISFYEKMQSDKGSIPDRFSAQQFSDYHSELNMSSLELGDSALYFCASSLGARLAGGTDTQYFGPGTRLTVL.

In this sample, this clonotype turned up a few times. This chain links TRBV12-3 or TRBV12-4 with TRBJ1-5; D is uncertain. The CDR3 covers 15 residues. V lost 3 bases to trimming and J lost 2 bases, with 11 bases between them. The CDR3 reads CASSFGLTGNQPQHF. The CDR3 DNA sequence: TGTGCCAGCAGTTTTGGGCTCACGGGCAATCAGCCCCAGCATTTT.

The chain carries TRBV10-3 and TRBJ2-2; 11 positions match TRBD2. In germline, CDR1 is ENHRY, CDR2 SYGVKD. The length of the CDR3 is 18 residues. With 6 bases clipped from V and 0 bases from J, the junction kept 9 bases outside the gene matches. The CDR3 sequence: CAIREGTSGATNTGELFF. CDR3 coding DNA: TGTGCCATCAGGGAGGGGACTAGCGGAGCGACGAACACCGGGGAGCTGTTTTTT.

The rearrangement links TRBV7-9 to TRBJ2-7; D is perhaps TRBD2 (6 bases). There are 15 residues in the CDR3. V lost 5 bases and J 0 bases, leaving 14 bases between the germline ends. Germline loops: CDR1 SEHNR, CDR2 FQNEAQ (reference sequence). For the CDR3, the DNA is TGTGCCAGCAGCCTAATTAGCGGAGCCTCCTACGAGCAGTACTTC. It specifies CASSLISGASYEQYF.

The sample holds a few counts of this clonotype. The chain carries TRBV12-3 or TRBV12-4 and TRBJ2-1, with 11 bases fitting TRBD1. There are 20 residues in the CDR3. The V and J ends lost 3 bases and 4 bases, in that order; junction bases with no gene match: 17. For the CDR3, the DNA is TGTGCCAGCAGTTTGGTCGGGGGGACAGGGGGTTTCGCGGGTTACAATGAGCAGTTCTTC. Protein product: CASSLVGGTGGFAGYNEQFF.